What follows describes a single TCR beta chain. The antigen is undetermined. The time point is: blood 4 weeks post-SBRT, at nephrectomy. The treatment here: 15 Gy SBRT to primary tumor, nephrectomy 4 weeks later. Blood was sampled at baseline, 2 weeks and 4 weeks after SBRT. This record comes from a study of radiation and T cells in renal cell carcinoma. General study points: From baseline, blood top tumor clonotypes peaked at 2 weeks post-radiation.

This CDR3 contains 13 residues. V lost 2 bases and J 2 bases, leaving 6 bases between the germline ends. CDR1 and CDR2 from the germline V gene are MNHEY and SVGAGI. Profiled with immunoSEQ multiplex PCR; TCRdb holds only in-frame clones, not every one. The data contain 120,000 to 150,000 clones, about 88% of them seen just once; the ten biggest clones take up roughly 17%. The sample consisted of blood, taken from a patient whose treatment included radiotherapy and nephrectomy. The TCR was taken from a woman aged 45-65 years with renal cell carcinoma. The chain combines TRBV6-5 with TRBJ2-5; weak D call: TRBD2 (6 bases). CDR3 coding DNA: TGTGCCAGCAGTTACGGGGGGCAAGAGACCCAGTACTTC. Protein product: CASSYGGQETQYF.